This T cell receptor (beta chain) was identified during a study of shared clonotypes between healthy human individuals. With regard to this clone: Its antigen remains unknown. Within the sample, other DNA sequences also encode this same CDR3.

The assay was immunoSEQ multiplex PCR, and TCRdb's table has in-frame clones only and misses some. The table has about a million clones, under 80% seen once. General study findings and limits: Clonotypes not shared had lower generation probabilities than those common to all four donors.

The sample comprised memory CD4+ T cells sorted from blood. As to subset: CD45RA-negative fraction. The sequence derives from a man aged 18 to 29 in good health.

The CDR3 loop reads CASSLRTLHQPQHF. The CDR3, as DNA: TGTGCCAGCAGTTTACGGACCCTCCACCAGCCCCAGCATTTT. The chain has TRBV28 and TRBJ1-5; unclear D gene. V was clipped by 2 bases and J by 7 bases, with 12 bases between them. The germline CDR1 and CDR2 sequences are MDHEN and SYDVKM. CDR3 length equals 14 residues.